The 10 T cell receptor beta chains below were found in one sample sequenced in a study of CD8+ T cells in alopecia areata. Once RNA had been extracted, it was reverse transcribed into cDNA to act as the sequencing template. Profiled with immunoSEQ multiplex PCR; TCRdb holds only in-frame clones, not every one. The table has approximately 210,000 clones, around 60% seen once; the top ten hold 3% to 3.5%. Indicated treatment: oral pan-JAK inhibitor, 5-10 mg twice daily. Sequences were derived from CD4+ T cells sorted from blood, sampled at week 4, from a patient treated with tofacitinib. These receptors were collected from a human donor with alopecia areata.

This clone occurred a few times. The chain is built from TRBV2 and TRBJ1-2, with D possibly being TRBD1 (5 bases). This CDR3 region has 15 residues. Germline V CDR1 and CDR2: SNHLY, FYNNEI. The V end lost 4 bases, the J end lost 4 bases, and 16 bases lay between the germline ends. CDR3 region: CASSGAQVSGYGYTF. The CDR3 nucleotides read TGTGCCAGCAGTGGCGCACAGGTTTCTGGCTATGGCTACACCTTC.

The gene calls are TRBV29-1 and TRBJ1-1, with 10 bases that match TRBD1. The trim removed 6 bases at V and 9 bases at J, leaving 4 bases unmatched. Germline V gene lookup returns CDR1 SQVTM and CDR2 ANQGSEA. The CDR3 runs to 11 residues. The CDR3 sequence: CSVGTGEQAFF. The CDR3 DNA sequence: TGCAGCGTCGGGACAGGGGAACAAGCTTTCTTT.

This rearrangement joins TRBV5-4 to TRBJ1-6; weak D call: TRBD1 (5 bases). The CDR3 runs 14 residues. CDR1 SGHNT and CDR2 YYREEE come from the germline V gene (reference sequence). V was trimmed by 2 bases and J by 7 bases, leaving 10 bases between them. The CDR3 region has the DNA TGTGCCAGCAGCTTAACGGGGACCAATTCACCCCTCCACTTT. Translation: CASSLTGTNSPLHF. Looking up the rest from reference TRBV5-4 and TRBJ1-6 gives the full variable domain: ETGVTQSPTHLIKTRGQQVTLRCSSQSGHNTVSWYQQALGQGPQFIFQYYREEENGRGNFPPRFSGLQFPNYSSELNVNALELDDSALYLCASSLTGTNSPLHFGNGTRLTVT.

This clone was seen a handful of times. V is TRBV2 and J is TRBJ1-2, with D possibly matching TRBD1 (6 bases). This CDR3 has 13 amino acids. Germline lookup yields CDR1 SNHLY and CDR2 FYNNEI. V was clipped by 7 bases and J by 2 bases, with 11 bases between them. The CDR3 reads CASKLRGNYGYTF. CDR3 coding DNA: TGTGCCAGCAAACTCAGGGGAAACTATGGCTACACCTTC.

This CDR3 is CASTGGGAREETQYF. CDR3 bases: TGTGCCAGCACTGGCGGGGGGGCCCGGGAGGAGACCCAGTACTTC. This chain links TRBV5-4 with TRBJ2-5, with 9 bases fitting TRBD2. Germline-derived CDR1 and CDR2 are SGHNT and YYREEE (reference sequence). V trimming: 6 bases; J trimming: 5 bases; junction bases outside the gene matches: 11. The CDR3 extends over 15 amino acids.

The V and J genes are TRBV29-1 and TRBJ2-7, with TRBD2 matching over 7 bases. The CDR3 sequence is 14 residues long. Unmatched junction bases numbered 12, after V lost 3 bases and J lost 7 bases. Per the germline V gene, CDR1 is SQVTM and CDR2 is ANQGSEA. The CDR3, as DNA: TGCAGCGTTGATGCCTCTAGCGGAGTCTGGGAGCAGTACTTC. Translated: CSVDASSGVWEQYF.

V and J are TRBV4-1 and TRBJ2-5; 7 bases are a match to TRBD1. Germline values: CDR1 MGHRA, CDR2 YSYEKL. The CDR3 loop spans 13 amino acids. V shed 2 bases and J 5 bases; nucleotides not matched to a gene: 2. CDR3 in amino acids: CASSQFRGETQYF. The CDR3 coding sequence is TGCGCCAGCAGCCAATTCAGGGGGGAGACCCAGTACTTC.

This clone was seen more than once but under ten times. The chain employs TRBV9 and TRBJ1-6; D is unclear. The length of the CDR3 is 14 residues. Trimming pared 0 bases from V and 2 bases from J, leaving 3 bases between. Per the germline V gene, CDR1 is SGDLS and CDR2 is YYNGEE. The CDR3 sequence is CASSVGPYNSPLHF. The CDR3 DNA reads as TGTGCCAGCAGCGTAGGCCCCTATAATTCACCCCTCCACTTT. The whole variable domain, filled in from reference TRBV9 and TRBJ1-6, reads DSGVTQTPKHLITATGQRVTLRCSPRSGDLSVYWYQQSLDQGLQFLIQYYNGEERAKGNILERFSAQQFPDLHSELNLSSLELGDSALYFCASSVGPYNSPLHFGNGTRLTVT.

The rearrangement uses TRBV30 and TRBJ1-1; D is possibly TRBD1 (5 bases). This CDR3 is 13 amino acids long. Germline values: CDR1 GTSNPN, CDR2 SVGIG (reference sequence). V was cut by 4 bases and J by 7 bases, with 16 bases left in between. The CDR3 loop is CAWTAGPGHEAFF. CDR3 in DNA: TGTGCCTGGACCGCCGGGCCAGGACATGAAGCTTTCTTT.

This clone was observed a few times. J is TRBJ2-2 and V is TRBV29-1, with TRBD1 identical over 7 bases. Trimming cost V 7 bases and J 2 bases; bases outside gene matches: 7. CDR1 and CDR2 from the germline V gene are SQVTM and ANQGSEA. The CDR3 extends over 14 amino acids. In DNA, the CDR3 is TGCAGCGGCCGGACAGGAAGAAACACCGGGGAGCTGTTTTTT. Translated, it gives CSGRTGRNTGELFF.